These T cell receptor beta chains were read from a single sample in a study of CD8 T cells in Susac syndrome. TCRdb fed the immunoSEQ multiplex PCR reads into MiXCR, producing one record per CDR3 protein. Of about 190,000 distinct CDR3 sequences in the sample, approximately 95% were seen once. Sequencing input: CD4+ T cells from PBMCs. These receptors were collected from a human donor with Susac syndrome. Each CDR3 is given with its conserved first and last residue. A D gene is named only where the DNA matches it firmly. Size is omitted from some rows. Given values are once, few, many or a class for expanded clones.

v_call,clone_size,d_call,j_call,cdr3_nt,cdr3_aa
TRBV4-1,.,TRBD2,TRBJ2-3,TGCGCCAGCAGCCAGGGACTAGGGCCTAGAGATACGCAGTATTTT,CASSQGLGPRDTQYF
TRBV19,.,.,TRBJ1-2,TGTGCCAGTAGTATCCCGGGTCTTACTAACTATGGCTACACCTTC,CASSIPGLTNYGYTF
TRBV7-2,few,.,TRBJ2-5,TGTGCCAGCAGCGTGCGCCCCGCGTGGGAGACCCAGTACTTC,CASSVRPAWETQYF
TRBV11-2,once,.,TRBJ1-6,TGTGCCAGCAGCGCTGGGGTCATCTATAATTCACCCCTCCACTTT,CASSAGVIYNSPLHF
TRBV20-1,once,.,TRBJ1-5,TGCAGTGCTCGTGGGACCGAGGGCCGTCAGCCCCAGCATTTT,CSARGTEGRQPQHF
TRBV6-6,.,TRBD1,TRBJ1-5,TGTGCCAGCAGGGACAGGGTAGGGCAGCCCCAGCATTTT,CASRDRVGQPQHF
TRBV10-3,.,TRBD1,TRBJ1-4,TGTGCCATCAGTCCGGGACAGGGGAATGAAAAACTGTTTTTT,CAISPGQGNEKLFF
TRBV5-1,.,.,TRBJ2-7,TGCGCCAGCAGCCACACTCCGGGGTTCTCCTATGAGCAGTACTTC,CASSHTPGFSYEQYF
TRBV30,.,TRBD1,TRBJ2-5,TGTGCCTGGAGTCGGGGACAGGGAAAAGAGACCCAGTACTTC,CAWSRGQGKETQYF
TRBV7-2,.,.,TRBJ2-4,TGTGCCAGCAGCCAGAGGAGGAAAAACATTCAGTACTTC,CASSQRRKNIQYF
TRBV15,.,TRBD1,TRBJ1-2,TGTGCCACCACAGAGGATCCGGGGACAGCGAGCTATGGCTACACCTTC,CATTEDPGTASYGYTF
TRBV30,.,.,TRBJ1-1,TGTGCCTGTACGGACCGGCCCATGAACACTGAAGCTTTCTTT,CACTDRPMNTEAFF
TRBV24-1,.,.,TRBJ2-3,TGTGCCACCAGTGATCCGACAGCCCCCACAGCTACGCAGTATTTT,CATSDPTAPTATQYF
TRBV29-1,once,TRBD2,TRBJ2-3,TGCAGCACGCGGGGGACAGATACGCAGTATTTT,CSTRGTDTQYF
TRBV5-4,.,TRBD2,TRBJ2-7,TGTGCCAGCAGCTTGGCGGCTAGCGGGGAAGCCGGGCAGTACTTC,CASSLAASGEAGQYF
TRBV3-1,.,.,TRBJ1-6,TGTGCCAGCAGCCAATCGGGGAAATCACCCCTCCACTTT,CASSQSGKSPLHF
TRBV29-1,.,TRBD1,TRBJ2-6,TGCAGCGTGAGGGGACAGGGAAGCTCTGGGGCCAACGTCCTGACTTTC,CSVRGQGSSGANVLTF
TRBV30,.,.,TRBJ2-1,TGTGCCTGGAGGCCCACCTACAATGAGCAGTTCTTC,CAWRPTYNEQFF
TRBV9,.,.,TRBJ2-7,TGTGCCACCAATACTAGCCGCTACGAGCAGTACTTC,CATNTSRYEQYF
TRBV30,.,.,TRBJ1-5,TGTGCCTGGAGTGACCAGAATCAGCCCCAGCATTTT,CAWSDQNQPQHF
TRBV12-3/TRBV12-4,.,.,TRBJ2-1,TGTGCCAGCAGTTTAGACCGGACCTTCTTC,CASSLDRTFF
TRBV20-1,.,.,TRBJ2-5,TGCAGTGCTAGAAACTCGGGACGAGGCGGGACCCAGTACTTC,CSARNSGRGGTQYF
TRBV10-3,once,TRBD1,TRBJ1-5,TGTGCCATCAGTCCGGGACAGGGGGCTGGCCAGCCCCAGCATTTT,CAISPGQGAGQPQHF
TRBV7-8,.,.,TRBJ1-5,TGTGCCAGCAGCTTAGGGGGCGGGGATAGCAATCAGCCCCAGCATTTT,CASSLGGGDSNQPQHF
TRBV5-6,.,TRBD1,TRBJ1-5,TGTGCCAGCAGCTCGACAGGGGCCGGGCCCCAGCATTTT,CASSSTGAGPQHF
TRBV7-2,.,TRBD1,TRBJ2-1,TGTGCCAGCAGTACCGGGACAGCCTACAATGAGCAGTTCTTC,CASSTGTAYNEQFF
TRBV3-1,.,.,TRBJ2-3,TGTGCCAGCAGCCAACCCGGACAGATCACAGATACGCAGTATTTT,CASSQPGQITDTQYF
TRBV7-2,.,.,TRBJ1-3,TGTGCCAGCAGCTTAGATCCACCAGCCTCTGGAAACACCATATATTTT,CASSLDPPASGNTIYF
TRBV30,.,.,TRBJ1-5,TGTGCTCTTGGGGAAGGCAGCAATCAGCCCCAGCATTTT,CALGEGSNQPQHF
TRBV20-1,once,TRBD2,TRBJ2-3,TGCAGTGCTAGGCCGGGACTAGCGGCCTTTACAGATACGCAGTATTTT,CSARPGLAAFTDTQYF
TRBV4-1,.,.,TRBJ2-5,TGCGCCAGCCCCCGGGGGTACCAAGAGACCCAGTACTTC,CASPRGYQETQYF
TRBV2,.,.,TRBJ1-6,TGTGCCAGCAGTGCAGGGAGGGATTCACCCCTCCACTTT,CASSAGRDSPLHF
TRBV9,.,.,TRBJ2-3,TGTGCCAGCAGCGTAGCCGGGGGGCGCCGGACAGATACGCAGTATTTT,CASSVAGGRRTDTQYF
TRBV7-6,.,TRBD2,TRBJ2-7,TGTGCCAGCAGCAACCCACTAGCGGACTACGAGCAGTACTTC,CASSNPLADYEQYF
TRBV2,.,TRBD2,TRBJ2-4,TGTGCCAGCAGCGCGACTAGCGGAAAAAACATTCAGTACTTC,CASSATSGKNIQYF
TRBV30,.,TRBD2,TRBJ2-5,TGTGCCTGGAGTGTAGCGGGGGGGCAGGGGACCCAGTACTTC,CAWSVAGGQGTQYF
TRBV20-1,.,TRBD2,TRBJ2-5,TGCAGTGCTACCCGCGGGGGGCTCGACCAAGAGACCCAGTACTTC,CSATRGGLDQETQYF
TRBV7-2,.,.,TRBJ2-7,TGTGCCAGCAGCCCTAGGTCGGGCATCAACGAGCAGTACTTC,CASSPRSGINEQYF
TRBV11-1,.,.,TRBJ2-3,TGTGCCAGCAGCTTCGAGGGGTTTGCAGATACGCAGTATTTT,CASSFEGFADTQYF
TRBV20-1,.,.,TRBJ1-2,TGCAGTGCTAGAGATTCCGGGAGAGAAGATGGCTACACCTTC,CSARDSGREDGYTF
TRBV5-1,.,TRBD2,TRBJ2-3,TGCGCCAGCCGAGGACTAGCGGGGGGGACTAGCACAGATACGCAGTATTTT,CASRGLAGGTSTDTQYF
TRBV4-1,.,.,TRBJ1-2,TGCGCCAGCAGCCCCCATATTGGGGCGGCGGAGGGCTACACCTTC,CASSPHIGAAEGYTF
TRBV5-4,.,TRBD2,TRBJ2-1,TGTGCCAGCAGCGGCGGGGGACCATACAATGAGCAGTTCTTC,CASSGGGPYNEQFF
TRBV20-1,.,TRBD2,TRBJ2-7,TGCAGTGCCGGGGGGGCGGGGGTTTACGAGCAGTACTTC,CSAGGAGVYEQYF